This entry is about one TCR beta chain. Time point indicated: newly diagnosed GD, antithyroid drugs for less than 3 months. Following extraction of RNA from PBMCs, that RNA was used to make the TCR library. The germline gives CDR1 KGHDR, CDR2 SFDVKD. The V and J ends lost 0 bases and 16 bases respectively, with 15 bases between them. The CDR3 covers 13 residues. Investigators prepared the TCR beta libraries by applying iRepertoire HTBI primers and Arm-PCR of CDR3 regions. MiXCR, applied by TCRdb to the multiplex PCR reads, yields one record per CDR3 protein. The data contain some 410,000 distinct CDR3 sequences, around 15% of them singletons. These data originate in a study of regulatory T cells in long-lasting Graves disease. These same records also appear under a second study, on T cells in Graves' hyperthyroidism and ophthalmopathy.

The sequence was obtained from a woman aged 25 to 39 with Graves disease. The sample here was peripheral blood mononuclear cells (PBMCs), taken at new diagnosis, from a patient treated with antithyroid drugs. The chain joins TRBV24-1 to TRBJ1-5, with D perhaps TRBD1 (5 bases). The CDR3 loop reads CATSDLRGGIIHF. Written as DNA, the CDR3 is TGTGCCACCAGTGATTTGCGCGGGGGAATTATACATTTT.